This TCR beta chain was obtained from a study of cytomegalovirus exposure and HLA in healthy donors. This PCR relied on a set of 60 Vbeta primers and 13 Jbeta primers. Using immunoSEQ multiplex PCR, the repertoire was profiled, and TCRdb retains in-frame clones only, with some absent. Of around 170,000 clones in the sample, almost 85% were seen once. About this clone itself: Sequence at one end of the junction differs from germline and may be a read error.

Germline V CDR1 and CDR2: SEHNR, FQNEAQ (reference sequence). The CDR3 runs to 13 residues. Sequenced sample: PBMCs. The rearrangement links TRBV7-9 to TRBJ2-7, with D tentatively TRBD1 (6 bases). This receptor was taken from a woman aged 50 to 65 in good health and CMV-seronegative. CDR3 sequence: CSSSIYTGNEQYF. The CDR3 DNA follows: TGTTCCAGCAGCATATATACAGGGAACGAGCAGTACTTC.